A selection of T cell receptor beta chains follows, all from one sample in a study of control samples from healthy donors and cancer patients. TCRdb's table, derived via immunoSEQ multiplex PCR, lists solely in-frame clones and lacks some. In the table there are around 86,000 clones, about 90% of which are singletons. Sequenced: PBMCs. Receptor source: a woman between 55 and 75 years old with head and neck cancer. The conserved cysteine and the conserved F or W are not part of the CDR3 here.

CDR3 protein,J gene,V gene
SVVILKGTEAF,TRBJ1-1,TRBV29-1
ATSTPRLLNEQY,TRBJ2-7,TRBV15
ASSASLGGTGELF,TRBJ2-2,TRBV19
ASSPPGTSGQETQY,TRBJ2-5,TRBV18
ASSVSLTGPNGEQY,TRBJ2-7,TRBV19
ASSLEAQGYTEAF,TRBJ1-1,TRBV5-1
ASSLGAGGGQETQY,TRBJ2-5,TRBV7-2
ASSLGTGTGSNYGYT,TRBJ1-2,TRBV5-1
ASRLLGATEAF,TRBJ1-1,TRBV12-3/TRBV12-4
ASIPSGGFGYEQY,TRBJ2-7,TRBV11-3
ASSTLGTVQETQY,TRBJ2-5,TRBV5-1
ASSYERERGLNEQF,TRBJ2-1,TRBV10-1
ASSLAGVQETQY,TRBJ2-5,TRBV7-6
ASSSGGREKLF,TRBJ1-4,TRBV18
ASSRDSGTEAF,TRBJ1-1,TRBV7-9
ASSSNPTGFGTDTQY,TRBJ2-3,TRBV7-3
ATPIRMGSQIYEQY,TRBJ2-7,TRBV24-1
AWTYPFAYEQY,TRBJ2-7,TRBV30
ASSLDGRSGQY,TRBJ2-7,TRBV11-2
ASSKNGRLEQY,TRBJ2-7,TRBV21-1
ASSSGQNTEAF,TRBJ1-1,TRBV6-5
ASSAVVAGELF,TRBJ2-2,TRBV9
ASSPTTMNTEAF,TRBJ1-1,TRBV7-9
ASSSGVTGELF,TRBJ2-2,TRBV11-2
ASSPGQSSTEAF,TRBJ1-1,TRBV5-1
ASRQTGRQNYGYT,TRBJ1-2,TRBV6-5
ASRPTSAETQY,TRBJ2-5,TRBV25-1
ASKLGTRTNEKLF,TRBJ1-4,TRBV2
ASSFGTSVYQETQY,TRBJ2-5,TRBV5-6
ASSLVHGPYEQY,TRBJ2-7,TRBV5-5
ASSLRDGYEQY,TRBJ2-7,TRBV5-4
ASSARGDSEQF,TRBJ2-1,TRBV25-1
ASSLPGGEQY,TRBJ2-7,TRBV5-1
ASGTGGADTQY,TRBJ2-3,TRBV14
ASSSLAGGKDEQF,TRBJ2-1,TRBV6-2/TRBV6-3
ASSQVEREGNNEQF,TRBJ2-1,TRBV4-2
ASLPVHQPQH,TRBJ1-5,TRBV6-7
ASSLGLAGQETQY,TRBJ2-5,TRBV4-3
ASSLTGSRTEAF,TRBJ1-1,TRBV5-1
ASSRDGGASTDTQY,TRBJ2-3,TRBV4-1
ATSDPGGGNYGYT,TRBJ1-2,TRBV24-1